These 29 T cell receptor beta chains originate from one sample sequenced in a study of blood T cell repertoires in COVID-19. Sequencing used immunoSEQ multiplex PCR; TCRdb keeps in-frame clones, though not all of them. The table shows 220,000 or so clones, with roughly 86% occurring only once. Sequenced: peripheral blood. These receptors came from a woman in her forties or fifties with COVID-19, enrolled during active disease.

The chain couples TRBV4-1 to TRBJ2-3; 9 bases are shared with TRBD1. The CDR3 contains 15 residues. V gave up 7 bases and J gave up 1 base; unmatched junction bases: 6. Per germline, CDR1 MGHRA and CDR2 YSYEKL. In nucleotides, the CDR3 is TGCGCCAGCACCATCGGACAGGGGCGCACAGATACGCAGTATTTT. Its protein is CASTIGQGRTDTQYF.

The chain recombines TRBV27 with TRBJ2-3; a weak D match, TRBD1 (8 bases). V lost 6 bases and J 2 bases, leaving 24 bases between the germline ends. Germline V lookup: CDR1 MNHEY, CDR2 SMNVEV (reference sequence). The CDR3 is made up of 18 amino acids. The CDR3 nucleotides are TGTGCCAGCAGAGGCCCCAGGGGGCGGGGGACGTACACAGATACGCAGTATTTT. It encodes CASRGPRGRGTYTDTQYF.

J is TRBJ2-7 and V is TRBV15; D possibly corresponds to TRBD2 (5 bases). V lost 0 bases to trimming and J lost 0 bases, with 12 bases between them. Looked up from germline, CDR1 is LNHNV and CDR2 is YYDKDF (reference sequence). There are 16 residues in the CDR3. The CDR3 loop reads CATSRDLMRDSYEQYF. The DNA of the CDR3 is TGTGCCACCAGCAGAGATTTAATGAGGGACTCCTACGAGCAGTACTTC.

The genes are TRBV12-3 or TRBV12-4 and TRBJ1-1; perhaps TRBD1 as D (6 bases). V was pared by 3 bases and J by 4 bases, with 9 bases between. The length of the CDR3 is 13 residues. CDR3 amino acids: CASSFRGGTEAFF. DNA of the CDR3: TGTGCCAGCAGTTTTAGGGGGGGCACTGAAGCTTTCTTT.

As DNA, the CDR3 is TGTGCCAGCAGGAGACTCAATGAGCAGTTCTTC. Translation gives CASRRLNEQFF. The chain uses TRBV6-5 and TRBJ2-1; D not certain. From germline, CDR1 is MNHEY and CDR2 SVGAGI. V lost 6 bases and J lost 6, with 6 bases in between. CDR3 size: 11 residues.

The CDR3 loop reads CASYLAGSVKTQYF. Here the CDR3 DNA reads TGTGCCAGCTATTTAGCGGGCTCCGTAAAGACCCAGTACTTC. This sequence joins TRBV6-5 and TRBJ2-5; TRBD2 aligns across 7 bases. This CDR3 is built from 14 residues. Germline CDR1 and CDR2: MNHEY and SVGAGI. The trim removed 8 bases at V and 6 bases at J, leaving 12 bases unmatched.

J is TRBJ2-1 and V is TRBV7-8; TRBD2 matches 8 bases. Germline CDR1 is SGHVS and CDR2 is FQNEAQ. J gave up 12 bases and V 0 bases, and 7 bases lay outside the gene matches. The CDR3 runs to 14 residues. CDR3 bases: TGTGCCAGCAGCTTAGCGTTGGCAGCGGGGGTGCAGTTCTTC. It specifies CASSLALAAGVQFF.

The chain couples TRBV4-1 to TRBJ2-1; TRBD2 matches at 8 bases. The CDR3 consists of 16 residues. The V segment lost 3 bases and the J segment 7 bases; nucleotides outside the gene matches: 11. CDR1 and CDR2 from the germline V gene are MGHRA and YSYEKL. The CDR3: CASSQQLAGGQNEQFF. The DNA for the CDR3 is TGCGCCAGCAGCCAGCAACTGGCGGGGGGTCAGAATGAGCAGTTCTTC.

Only a few counts were recorded for this clone. The rearrangement joins TRBV7-2 to TRBJ1-2; D uncertain. Between the trimmed V and J ends, which lost 3 bases and 0 bases, there was a span of 11 bases. Germline CDR1 is SGHTA and CDR2 is FQGNSA. The CDR3 has 15 residues. The CDR3 spells CASSFGPEANYGYTF. CDR3 DNA sequence: TGTGCCAGCAGCTTTGGTCCAGAAGCTAACTATGGCTACACCTTC.

CDR3 sequence reads: CASSATGNTGELFF. The CDR3 DNA sequence: TGTGCCAGCAGTGCGACAGGGAACACCGGGGAGCTGTTTTTT. The chain couples TRBV6-4 to TRBJ2-2; D may be TRBD1 (6 bases). V was shortened by 4 bases and J by 1 base, with 7 bases between the two germline ends. CDR3 length: 14 residues. Looked up from germline, CDR1 is MRHNA and CDR2 is SNTAGT.

The V call is TRBV5-6, the J call TRBJ2-7; D possibly corresponds to TRBD2 (6 bases). This CDR3 is built from 16 residues. V lost 4 bases and J 0 bases, leaving 17 bases between the germline ends. Germline V gives CDR1 SGHDT, CDR2 YYEEEE. CDR3: CASSPLRDSSSYEQYV. CDR3 sequence (DNA): TGTGCCAGCAGCCCCCTTCGGGACTCCAGCTCCTACGAGCAGTACGTC.

The chain is built from TRBV3-1 (or the pseudogene TRBV3-2) and TRBJ2-2, with 10 nucleotides matching TRBD2. Trimming removed 8 bases from V and 1 base from J; junction bases left unmatched: 7. In germline, CDR1 is LGHDT, CDR2 YNNKEL (reference sequence). This CDR3 is built from 16 residues. CDR3 amino acids: CASLASGGGNTGELFF. DNA of the CDR3: TGTGCCAGCCTAGCTAGCGGGGGAGGGAACACCGGGGAGCTGTTTTTT.

The J gene is TRBJ2-6, the V gene TRBV5-1, with D possibly TRBD2 on 5 matching bases. The CDR3 runs 21 residues. V was pared by 0 bases and J by 0 bases, with 22 bases between. CDR1 is SGHRS and CDR2 is YFSETQ in the germline V gene. CDR3 in amino acids: CASSLAGVFPREGSGANVLTF. Written as DNA, the CDR3 is TGCGCCAGCAGCTTGGCCGGGGTCTTTCCGAGGGAAGGCTCTGGGGCCAACGTCCTGACTTTC. The whole variable domain, filled in from reference TRBV5-1 and TRBJ2-6, reads KAGVTQTPRYLIKTRGQQVTLSCSPISGHRSVSWYQQTPGQGLQFLFEYFSETQRNKGNFPGRFSGRQFSNSRSEMNVSTLELGDSALYLCASSLAGVFPREGSGANVLTFGAGSRLTVL.

This chain connects TRBV7-6 to TRBJ1-6, with 8 bases identical to TRBD1. The CDR3 consists of 15 residues. Germline V gene sequence: CDR1 SGHVS, CDR2 FNYEAQ. Unmatched junction bases numbered 5, after V lost 2 bases and J lost 8 bases. The CDR3 loop is CASSLRGQGHSPLHF. CDR3 bases: TGTGCCAGCAGCTTAAGAGGACAGGGCCATTCACCCCTCCACTTT. Full variable domain (outside the CDR3, taken from reference TRBV7-6 and TRBJ1-6): GAGVSQSPRYKVTKRGQDVALRCDPISGHVSLYWYRQALGQGPEFLTYFNYEAQQDKSGLPNDRFSAERPEGSISTLTIQRTEQRDSAMYRCASSLRGQGHSPLHFGNGTRLTVT.

This sequence joins TRBV3-1 (or the pseudogene TRBV3-2) and TRBJ2-7, with 10 bases that match TRBD1. With 4 bases clipped from V and 0 bases from J, the junction kept 12 bases outside the gene matches. This CDR3 contains 18 residues. Germline CDR1 LGHDT, CDR2 YNNKEL (reference sequence). CDR3 in DNA: TGTGCCAGCAGCCTCGGCTCCGGACAGGGGGTCCTCTCCTACGAGCAGTACTTC. Its translation: CASSLGSGQGVLSYEQYF.

The J gene is TRBJ1-1, the V gene TRBV3-1 (or the pseudogene TRBV3-2); D gene uncertain. The CDR3 has 13 amino acids. Trimming cost V 7 bases and J 4 bases, with 13 bases left between them. Per germline, CDR1 LGHDT and CDR2 YNNKEL (reference sequence). In DNA, the CDR3 is TGTGCCAGCATTAATGTCGAGGGCACTGAAGCTTTCTTT. Translated: CASINVEGTEAFF.

This chain joins TRBV25-1 and TRBJ2-3; perhaps TRBD1 as D (6 bases). The CDR3 has 15 residues. The germline V gene has CDR1 MGHDK and CDR2 SYGVNS. The ends were cut back, 1 base at V and 6 bases at J, with 14 bases in the middle. Here the CDR3 DNA reads TGTGCCAGCAGTGAATTCTTGGGGGCCGGGGATACGCAGTATTTT. Amino acids: CASSEFLGAGDTQYF.

The gene calls are TRBV6-5 and TRBJ1-1; 7 bases fit TRBD1. From germline, CDR1 is MNHEY and CDR2 SVGAGI. Trimming took 6 bases from V and 6 from J; bases not matched to a gene: 7. The CDR3 contains 13 residues. The CDR3 is CASRGRQGPEAFF. DNA for the CDR3: TGTGCCAGCAGGGGTCGACAGGGTCCTGAAGCTTTCTTT.

This chain connects TRBV19 to TRBJ1-4, with 7 positions matching TRBD1. From germline, CDR1 is LNHDA and CDR2 SQIVND (reference sequence). The CDR3 spans 15 residues. With 7 bases clipped from V and 7 bases from J, the junction kept 12 bases outside the gene matches. The CDR3 sequence is CASKQNRGSGEKLFF. The CDR3, as DNA: TGTGCCAGTAAGCAGAACAGGGGCTCGGGTGAAAAACTGTTTTTT.

The chain uses TRBV11-1 and TRBJ2-4; TRBD2 is a possible D gene (5 bases). Germline CDR1 is SGHAT and CDR2 is FQDESV (reference sequence). Trimming removed 5 bases from V and 1 base from J, with 9 bases in between. This CDR3 is built from 14 residues. CDR3 DNA: TGTGCCAGCAGCCCCGAGCGGGCCAAAAACATTCAGTACTTC. This gives the protein CASSPERAKNIQYF.

This clone has a handful of counts. The chain joins TRBV25-1 to TRBJ2-2, with 7 bases matching TRBD1. The V gene end was trimmed by 3 bases and the J gene end by 7 bases; junction bases not matched to a gene: 8. CDR3 length equals 15 residues. Germline lookup yields CDR1 MGHDK and CDR2 SYGVNS. CDR3 DNA: TGTGCCAGCAGTGATGGGACAGCAAACCTCGGGGAGCTGTTTTTT. Translated, it gives CASSDGTANLGELFF.

This clone was seen a single time. The chain joins TRBV4-1 to TRBJ2-1; 8 nucleotides align to TRBD2. The trim removed 4 bases at V and 9 bases at J, leaving 11 bases unmatched. The CDR3 sequence is 15 residues long. Germline V gives CDR1 MGHRA, CDR2 YSYEKL. The CDR3 DNA reads TGCGCCAGCAGCCGGGCCGGGGGGGGAGGCGGTGAGCAGTTCTTC. It codes for CASSRAGGGGGEQFF.

The chain uses TRBV6-5 and TRBJ1-3; 8 bases fit TRBD1. The CDR3 loop spans 14 amino acids. V lost 4 bases to trimming and J lost 2 bases; unmatched junction nucleotides: 1. Germline assignment: CDR1 MNHEY and CDR2 SVGAGI. CDR3 coding DNA: TGTGCCAGCAGTTTGGACAGGGCTGGAAACACCATATATTTT. It encodes CASSLDRAGNTIYF.

The V gene is TRBV13, the J gene TRBJ2-7, with D possibly matching TRBD1 (6 bases). The CDR3 is 13 residues long. V was shortened by 5 bases and J by 1 base, with 9 bases between the two germline ends. The germline gives CDR1 PRHDT, CDR2 FYEKMQ (reference sequence). The CDR3 is CASSPRGSYEQYV. The CDR3 DNA reads as TGTGCCAGCAGCCCGAGGGGGTCCTACGAGCAGTACGTC.

The V and J genes are TRBV29-1 and TRBJ1-1, with 12 nucleotides matching TRBD1. CDR1 SQVTM and CDR2 ANQGSEA come from the germline V gene. Losses at the gene ends were 7 bases for V and 2 bases for J; bases not matched to a gene: 2. The CDR3 has 13 amino acids. CDR3 in DNA: TGCAGCGACGGGACAGGGGGCAACACTGAAGCTTTCTTT. It encodes CSDGTGGNTEAFF.

The J gene is TRBJ1-2, the V gene TRBV29-1, with a weak D call TRBD1 (5 bases). Germline lookup yields CDR1 SQVTM and CDR2 ANQGSEA. V was cut by 3 bases and J by 6 bases, with 14 bases left in between. This CDR3 comprises 13 residues. The CDR3 loop is CSVDGGGGDGYTF. The CDR3 DNA follows: TGCAGCGTTGACGGGGGGGGTGGAGATGGCTACACCTTC. Supplemented by reference TRBV29-1 and TRBJ1-2, the full variable domain reads SAVISQKPSRDICQRGTSLTIQCQVDSQVTMMFWYRQQPGQSLTLIATANQGSEATYESGFVIDKFPISRPNLTFSTLTVSNMSPEDSSIYLCSVDGGGGDGYTFGSGTRLTVV.

V usage is TRBV19 and J usage is TRBJ1-1, with D maybe TRBD1 (6 bases). This CDR3 region has 15 residues. Trimming left V 7 bases short and J 2 bases short, with 17 bases between. Germline assignment: CDR1 LNHDA and CDR2 SQIVND (reference sequence). CDR3 protein: CASKRGGGLNTEAFF. CDR3 in DNA: TGTGCCAGTAAAAGAGGTGGGGGCCTAAACACTGAAGCTTTCTTT.

The V gene is TRBV28, the J gene TRBJ2-6; 7 bases line up with TRBD1. The CDR3 length is 16 residues. V lost 6 bases and J lost 3; bases outside the gene matches: 8. CDR1 is MDHEN, CDR2 SYDVKM, per germline. The CDR3 region has the DNA TGTGCCAGCAGGAGGAAGGGGGCAAGTGGGGCCAACGTCCTGACTTTC. This codes for CASRRKGASGANVLTF.

The chain joins TRBV11-2 to TRBJ2-7; possible D gene TRBD1, 5 bases. Germline CDR1 and CDR2: SGHAT and FQNNGV. The CDR3 loop spans 14 amino acids. Trimming shortened V by 0 bases and J by 2 bases, and 8 bases separated the two germline ends. The CDR3 bases are TGTGCCAGCAGCTTAGAGGGCAGGGCCTACGAGCAGTACTTC. It yields the protein CASSLEGRAYEQYF. Supplemented by reference TRBV11-2 and TRBJ2-7, the full variable domain reads EAGVAQSPRYKIIEKRQSVAFWCNPISGHATLYWYQQILGQGPKLLIQFQNNGVVDDSQLPKDRFSAERLKGVDSTLKIQPAKLEDSAVYLCASSLEGRAYEQYFGPGTRLTVT.